The sequence of this T cell receptor (beta chain) was determined in a study of blood T cell repertoires in COVID-19. The repertoire was sequenced with immunoSEQ multiplex PCR; TCRdb's copy has only in-frame clones and lacks some. The sample shows a few hundred thousand clones, more than 70% of them seen only once. Sequenced input: PBMCs or T cells enriched from blood (not recorded which). The clonotype was recovered from a man aged 40-50 years in a cohort exposed to, infected with or recovered from COVID-19 (not recorded which).

CDR3 in amino acids: CASSQRGVYEQYF. As DNA, the CDR3 is TGTGCCAGCAGCCAACGGGGGGTCTACGAGCAGTACTTC. The V call is TRBV5-4, the J call TRBJ2-7; 7 positions agree with TRBD2. Per the germline V gene, CDR1 is SGHNT and CDR2 is YYREEE (reference sequence). V shed 4 bases, J shed 3 bases, and the junction held 4 bases outside the gene matches. The CDR3 is 13 amino acids.